This T cell receptor beta chain was sequenced for a study of T cell repertoires in cytomegalovirus infection. Across the study: Public signatures in TCR beta pointed to CMV infection and matching HLA type.

One entry per CDR3 protein results from TCRdb running MiXCR on the reads. The sample has 45,000 to 75,000 distinct CDR3 sequences; about a third are singletons. Germline V CDR1 and CDR2: LNHNV, YYDKDF (reference sequence). Trimming removed 3 bases from V and 0 bases from J, with 9 bases in between. This CDR3 is 15 amino acids long. Overall study results and limits: HLA-C-restricted TCR beta clonotypes specific for CMV led the ex vivo response. Summed frequency of shared TCR beta families picked out CMV carriers who also had the relevant HLA.

Turning to this clonotype: The antigen is not known.

This receptor was taken from a human donor in good health (CMV status not recorded). Some clones in this sample may be carry-over from other donors' samples. This rearrangement joins TRBV15 to TRBJ2-1; tentatively, D is TRBD2 (5 bases). Sequencing was performed on PBMCs, sequenced either directly or after in vitro stimulation (not recorded which). This CDR3 reads CATSSRGSSYNEQFF. DNA for the CDR3: TGTGCCACCAGCAGCCGTGGGAGCTCCTACAATGAGCAGTTCTTC.